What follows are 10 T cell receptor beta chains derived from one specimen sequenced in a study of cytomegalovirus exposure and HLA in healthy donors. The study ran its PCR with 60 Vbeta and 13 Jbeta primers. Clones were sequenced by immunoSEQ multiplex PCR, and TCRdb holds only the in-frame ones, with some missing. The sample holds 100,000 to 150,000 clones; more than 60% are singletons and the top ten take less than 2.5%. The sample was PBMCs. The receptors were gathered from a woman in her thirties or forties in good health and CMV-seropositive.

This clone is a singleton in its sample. DNA for the CDR3: TGTGCCAGCAGCTTAGATGGCCCGGGCTCCTCAGGGGAGACCCAGTACTTC. Translation: CASSLDGPGSSGETQYF. The genes are TRBV11-2 and TRBJ2-5, with a tentative D call TRBD1 (5 bases). This CDR3 contains 17 residues. Per germline, CDR1 SGHAT and CDR2 FQNNGV. V was clipped by 0 bases and J by 5 bases, with 19 bases between them.

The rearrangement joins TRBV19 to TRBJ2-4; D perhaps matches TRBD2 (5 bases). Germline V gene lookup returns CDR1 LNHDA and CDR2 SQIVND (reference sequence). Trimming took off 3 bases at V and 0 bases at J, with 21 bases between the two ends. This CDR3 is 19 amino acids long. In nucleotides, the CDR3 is TGTGCCAGTAGTATTGGGGTGCAGGCGGGCGTACAAGCCAAAAACATTCAGTACTTC. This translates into CASSIGVQAGVQAKNIQYF.

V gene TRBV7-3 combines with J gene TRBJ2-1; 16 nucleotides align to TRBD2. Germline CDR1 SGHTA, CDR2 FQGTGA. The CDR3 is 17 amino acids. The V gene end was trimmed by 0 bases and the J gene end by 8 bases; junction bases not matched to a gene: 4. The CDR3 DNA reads TGTGCCAGCAGCTTAACCTCGGGACTAGCGGGAGGGGATGAGCAGTTCTTC. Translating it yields CASSLTSGLAGGDEQFF.

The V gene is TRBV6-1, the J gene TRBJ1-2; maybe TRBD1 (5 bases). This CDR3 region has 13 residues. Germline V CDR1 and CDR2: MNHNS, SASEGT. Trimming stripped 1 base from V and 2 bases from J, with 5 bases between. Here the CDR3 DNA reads TGTGCCAGCAGTGAAGACAGGAACTATGGCTACACCTTC. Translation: CASSEDRNYGYTF.

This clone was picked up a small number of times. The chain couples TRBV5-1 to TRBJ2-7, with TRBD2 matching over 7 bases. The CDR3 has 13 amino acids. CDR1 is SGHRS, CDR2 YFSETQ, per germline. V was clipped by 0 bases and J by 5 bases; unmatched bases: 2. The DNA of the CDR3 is TGCGCCAGCAGCTTGGGACTAGCCCACGAGCAGTACTTC. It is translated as CASSLGLAHEQYF. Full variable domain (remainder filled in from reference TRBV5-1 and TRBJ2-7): KAGVTQTPRYLIKTRGQQVTLSCSPISGHRSVSWYQQTPGQGLQFLFEYFSETQRNKGNFPGRFSGRQFSNSRSEMNVSTLELGDSALYLCASSLGLAHEQYFGPGTRLTVT.

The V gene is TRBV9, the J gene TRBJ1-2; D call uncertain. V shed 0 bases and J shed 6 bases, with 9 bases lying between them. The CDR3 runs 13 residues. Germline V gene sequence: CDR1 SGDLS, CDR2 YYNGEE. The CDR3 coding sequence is TGTGCCAGCAGCGTAGGAGATCTAAATGGCTACACCTTC. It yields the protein CASSVGDLNGYTF.

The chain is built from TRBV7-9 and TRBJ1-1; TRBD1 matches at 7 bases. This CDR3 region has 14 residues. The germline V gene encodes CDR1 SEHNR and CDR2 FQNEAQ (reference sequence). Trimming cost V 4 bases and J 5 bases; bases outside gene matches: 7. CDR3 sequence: CASSSLTGWTEAFF. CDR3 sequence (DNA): TGTGCCAGCAGCTCCCTGACAGGGTGGACTGAAGCTTTCTTT.

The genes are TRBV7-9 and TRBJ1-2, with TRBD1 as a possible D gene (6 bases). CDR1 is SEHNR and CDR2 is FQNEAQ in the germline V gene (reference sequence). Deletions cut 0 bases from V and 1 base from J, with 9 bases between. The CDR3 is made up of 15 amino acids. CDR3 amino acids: CASSLAGQNNYGYTF. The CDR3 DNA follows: TGTGCCAGCAGCTTAGCTGGACAGAATAACTATGGCTACACCTTC.

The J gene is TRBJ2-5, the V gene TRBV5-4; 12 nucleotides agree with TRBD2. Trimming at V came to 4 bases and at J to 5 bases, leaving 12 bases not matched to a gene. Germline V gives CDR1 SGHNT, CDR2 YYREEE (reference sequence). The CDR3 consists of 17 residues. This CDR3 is CASSLSWTSGVGETQYF. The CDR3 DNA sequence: TGTGCCAGCAGCCTCTCCTGGACTAGCGGGGTTGGGGAGACCCAGTACTTC.

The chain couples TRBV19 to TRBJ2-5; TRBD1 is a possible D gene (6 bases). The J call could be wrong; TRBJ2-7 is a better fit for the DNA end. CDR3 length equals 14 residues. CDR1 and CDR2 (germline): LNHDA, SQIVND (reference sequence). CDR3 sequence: CASSIASTGYEQYF. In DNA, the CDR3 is TGTGCCAGTAGTATAGCCTCGACAGGTTACGAGCAGTACTTC.